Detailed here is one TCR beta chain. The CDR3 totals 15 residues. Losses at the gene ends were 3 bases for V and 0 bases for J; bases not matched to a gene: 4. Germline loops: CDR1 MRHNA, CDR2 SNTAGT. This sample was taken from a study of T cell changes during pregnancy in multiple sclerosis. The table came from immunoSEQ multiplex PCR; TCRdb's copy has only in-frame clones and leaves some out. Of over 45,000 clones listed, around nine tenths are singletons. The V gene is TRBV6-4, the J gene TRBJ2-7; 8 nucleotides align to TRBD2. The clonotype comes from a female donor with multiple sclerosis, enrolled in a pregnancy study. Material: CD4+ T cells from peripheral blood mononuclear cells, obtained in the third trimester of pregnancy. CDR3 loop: CASSESAGASYEQYF. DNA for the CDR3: TGTGCCAGCAGTGAATCAGCGGGGGCCTCCTACGAGCAGTACTTC.